This T cell receptor beta chain was documented in a study of control samples from healthy donors and cancer patients. Method: immunoSEQ multiplex PCR; TCRdb's copy keeps in-frame clones and lacks some. This table holds tens of thousands of clones, about 89% found once. Germline V gene lookup returns CDR1 LGHNA and CDR2 YSLEER. This CDR3 is built from 14 residues. V was clipped by 0 bases and J by 4 bases, with 9 bases between them. The V gene is TRBV4-3, the J gene TRBJ1-2; D gene ambiguous. Sequencing was done on a sample of blood. The receptor was isolated from a man between 45 and 60 years old in good health. The CDR3 DNA sequence: TGCGCCAGCAGCCAAGACTGGGCTGGCTATGGCTACACCTTC. It translates to CASSQDWAGYGYTF.